The 9 T cell receptor beta chains reported below all come from one sample, sequenced in a study of blood T cell repertoires in COVID-19. Produced via immunoSEQ multiplex PCR; TCRdb's table is partial and in-frame only. The sample contains around 160,000 clones, around 84% of which appear only once. Material for sequencing was peripheral blood. The source of these receptors is a human donor in a cohort sampled during active COVID-19.

V is TRBV7-8 and J is TRBJ1-2; 7 positions agree with TRBD1. CDR3 length: 15 amino acids. Germline assignment: CDR1 SGHVS and CDR2 FQNEAQ. The junction had 5 bases not matched to a gene; V was cut back by 1 base and J by 3 bases. The CDR3 reads CASSLGGQPYYGYTF. The CDR3, as DNA: TGTGCCAGCAGCTTAGGGGGACAGCCCTACTATGGCTACACCTTC.

In nucleotides, the CDR3 is TGTGCCAGCAGCGTAGGATCCCGGGGTCCACCCCTCCACTTT. Protein product: CASSVGSRGPPLHF. The rearrangement joins TRBV9 to TRBJ1-6; no firm D call. The CDR3 spans 14 residues. V was clipped by 0 bases and J by 11 bases, with 12 bases between them. CDR1 SGDLS and CDR2 YYNGEE come from the germline V gene.

The chain links TRBV18 to TRBJ1-6, with D uncertain. Germline CDR1 KGHSH, CDR2 LQKENI. The V and J ends lost 5 bases and 4 bases respectively, with 3 bases between them. The CDR3 totals 12 residues. CDR3 sequence reads: CASSSYNSPLHF. The CDR3 nucleotides read TGTGCCAGCTCATCATATAATTCACCCCTCCACTTT.

The V call is TRBV29-1, the J call TRBJ1-1; D is possibly TRBD1 (5 bases). In germline, CDR1 is SQVTM, CDR2 ANQGSEA. This CDR3 region has 13 residues. V lost 4 bases to trimming and J lost 3 bases, with 12 bases between them. CDR3 protein: CSVVRTYDTEAFF. CDR3 DNA: TGCAGCGTTGTAAGGACATACGACACTGAAGCTTTCTTT.

Here the CDR3 reads CASSRTPRDRVGSYNSPLHF. For the CDR3, the DNA is TGCGCCAGCAGCCGCACTCCCCGGGACAGGGTTGGTTCCTATAATTCACCCCTCCACTTT. The chain links TRBV4-1 to TRBJ1-6, with 9 bases identical to TRBD1. This CDR3 has 20 amino acids. Germline CDR1 reads MGHRA; CDR2 reads YSYEKL. Trimming cost V 4 bases and J 1 base; bases outside gene matches: 14.

V is TRBV11-2 and J is TRBJ1-5; D remains unclear. The CDR3 totals 13 residues. The ends were cut back, 0 bases at V and 6 bases at J, with 6 bases in the middle. The V gene's germline CDR1 is SGHAT and CDR2 FQNNGV. The CDR3 bases are TGTGCCAGCAGCTTAGATTTCAGTCAGCCCCAGCATTTT. Protein sequence: CASSLDFSQPQHF.

This rearrangement joins TRBV6-5 to TRBJ1-1; perhaps TRBD1 as D (6 bases). The CDR3 extends over 13 amino acids. V lost 7 bases and J lost 8, with 17 bases in between. Germline V gives CDR1 MNHEY, CDR2 SVGAGI. This chain's CDR3 is CASNAPLRGEAFF. As DNA, the CDR3 is TGTGCCAGCAACGCCCCACTGAGGGGGGAAGCTTTCTTT.

V gene TRBV5-1 combines with J gene TRBJ2-1; D possibly corresponds to TRBD2 (6 bases). This CDR3 is built from 14 residues. Germline loops: CDR1 SGHRS, CDR2 YFSETQ. V lost 0 bases and J 12 bases, leaving 16 bases between the germline ends. The CDR3, as DNA: TGCGCCAGCAGCTTGGACATGAGTAGCGGTCTGCAGTTCTTC. Amino acids: CASSLDMSSGLQFF.

The CDR3 loop reads CASSQRRGSYEQFF. The CDR3 region has the DNA TGTGCCAGCAGCCAACGGCGTGGGAGCTATGAGCAGTTCTTC. The chain has TRBV2 and TRBJ2-1, with D possibly matching TRBD2 (5 bases). This CDR3 spans 14 amino acids. Germline CDR1 reads SNHLY; CDR2 reads FYNNEI. V shed 6 bases and J shed 8 bases, with 17 bases lying between them.